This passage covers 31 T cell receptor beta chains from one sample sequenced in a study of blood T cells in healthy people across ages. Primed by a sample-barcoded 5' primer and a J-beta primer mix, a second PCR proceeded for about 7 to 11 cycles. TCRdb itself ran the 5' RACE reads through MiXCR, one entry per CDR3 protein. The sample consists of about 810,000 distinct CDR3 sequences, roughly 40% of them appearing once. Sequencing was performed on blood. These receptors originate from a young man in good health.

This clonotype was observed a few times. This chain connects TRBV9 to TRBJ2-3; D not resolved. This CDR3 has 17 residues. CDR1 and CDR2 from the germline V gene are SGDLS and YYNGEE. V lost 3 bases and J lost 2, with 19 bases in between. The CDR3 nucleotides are TGTGCCAGCAGCGCAACAGTCTCCAACCGTAACACAGATACGCAGTATTTT. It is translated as CASSATVSNRNTDTQYF.

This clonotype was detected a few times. The CDR3 region has the DNA TGCAGTGCTAGAACGGGACAGTCAACATCACCCCTCCACTTT. Translated: CSARTGQSTSPLHF. V and J are TRBV20-1 and TRBJ1-6; 7 nucleotides align to TRBD1. Germline CDR1 reads DFQATT; CDR2 reads SNEGSKA (reference sequence). This CDR3 is 14 amino acids long. J gave up 10 bases and V 2 bases, and 8 bases lay outside the gene matches.

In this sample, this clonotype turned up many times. The CDR3 region has the DNA TGTGCCAGCAGCTTACAGGGGGCGCGCGGCTACACCTTC. It codes for CASSLQGARGYTF. The chain joins TRBV7-9 to TRBJ1-2; 8 nucleotides align to TRBD1. This CDR3 is built from 13 residues. The ends lost 2 bases at V and 8 bases at J; junction bases unmatched: 4. CDR1 SEHNR and CDR2 FQNEAQ come from the germline V gene (reference sequence).

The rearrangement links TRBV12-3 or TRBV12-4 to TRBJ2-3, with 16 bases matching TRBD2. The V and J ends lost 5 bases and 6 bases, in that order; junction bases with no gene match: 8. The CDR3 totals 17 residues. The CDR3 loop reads CASSPGTSGGVGDTQYF. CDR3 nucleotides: TGTGCCAGCAGTCCGGGGACTAGCGGGGGGGTAGGGGATACGCAGTATTTT.

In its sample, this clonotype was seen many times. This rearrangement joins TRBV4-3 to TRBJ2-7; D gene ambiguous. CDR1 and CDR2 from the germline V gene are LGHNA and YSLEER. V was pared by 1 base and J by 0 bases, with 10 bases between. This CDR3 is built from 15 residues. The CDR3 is CASSQVAVSSYEQYF. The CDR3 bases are TGCGCCAGCAGCCAAGTGGCGGTGAGCTCCTACGAGCAGTACTTC.

The CDR3 bases are TGTGCCAGCAGCCCTGACAGGGCTTTGAGCACCGGGGAGCTGTTTTTT. It translates to CASSPDRALSTGELFF. The rearrangement uses TRBV5-6 and TRBJ2-2; TRBD1 matches at 7 bases. The CDR3 covers 16 residues. Germline-derived CDR1 and CDR2 are SGHDT and YYEEEE. The V segment lost 4 bases and the J segment 4 bases; nucleotides outside the gene matches: 10.

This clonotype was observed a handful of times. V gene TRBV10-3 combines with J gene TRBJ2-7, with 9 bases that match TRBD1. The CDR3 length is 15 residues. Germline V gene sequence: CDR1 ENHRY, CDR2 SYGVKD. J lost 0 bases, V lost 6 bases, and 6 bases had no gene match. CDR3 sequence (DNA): TGTGCCATCAGCGGGGACAGGGACCCCTCCTACGAGCAGTACTTC. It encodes CAISGDRDPSYEQYF.

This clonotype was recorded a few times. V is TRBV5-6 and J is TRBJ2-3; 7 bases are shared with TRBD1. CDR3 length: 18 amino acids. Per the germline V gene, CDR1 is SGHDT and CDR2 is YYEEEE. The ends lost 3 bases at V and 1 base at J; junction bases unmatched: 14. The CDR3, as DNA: TGTGCCAGCAGCTCCGGGTGGGGGACAGCCGGGGGCACAGATACGCAGTATTTT. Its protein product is CASSSGWGTAGGTDTQYF.

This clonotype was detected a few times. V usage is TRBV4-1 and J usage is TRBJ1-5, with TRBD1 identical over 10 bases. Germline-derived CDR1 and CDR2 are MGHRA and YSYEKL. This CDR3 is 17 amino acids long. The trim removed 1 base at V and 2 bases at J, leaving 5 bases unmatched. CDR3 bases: TGCGCCAGCAGCCAAGTGGACAGGGGGGAGGGCAATCAGCCCCAGCATTTT. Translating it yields CASSQVDRGEGNQPQHF.

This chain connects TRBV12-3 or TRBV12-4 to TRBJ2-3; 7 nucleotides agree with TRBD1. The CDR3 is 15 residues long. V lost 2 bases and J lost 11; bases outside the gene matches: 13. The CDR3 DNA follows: TGTGCCAGCAGTTTAAAAGAAGGGGGCACAGATGTGCAGTATTTT. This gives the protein CASSLKEGGTDVQYF.

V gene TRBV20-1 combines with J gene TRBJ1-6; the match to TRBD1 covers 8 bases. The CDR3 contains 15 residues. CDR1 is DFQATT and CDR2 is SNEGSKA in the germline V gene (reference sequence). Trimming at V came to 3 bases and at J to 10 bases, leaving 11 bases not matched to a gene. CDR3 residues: CSASDRGEFRSPLHF. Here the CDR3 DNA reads TGCAGTGCTAGCGACAGGGGCGAATTTCGATCACCCCTCCACTTT.

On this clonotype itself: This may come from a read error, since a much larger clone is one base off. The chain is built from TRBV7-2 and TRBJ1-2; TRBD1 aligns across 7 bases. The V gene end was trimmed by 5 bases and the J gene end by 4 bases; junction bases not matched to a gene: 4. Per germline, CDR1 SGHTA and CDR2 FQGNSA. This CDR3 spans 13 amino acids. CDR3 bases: TGTACCAGCAGCGAGGGACAGTCCTATGGCTACACCTTC. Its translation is CTSSEGQSYGYTF. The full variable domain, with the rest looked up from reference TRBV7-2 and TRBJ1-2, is GAGVSQSPSNKVTEKGKDVELRCDPISGHTALYWYRQSLGQGLEFLIYFQGNSAPDKSGLPSDRFSAERTGGSVSTLTIQRTQQEDSAVYLCTSSEGQSYGYTFGSGTRLTVV.

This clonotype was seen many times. CDR3 sequence reads: CASSVAGGGEKLFF. The CDR3 bases are TGCGCCAGCAGCGTCGCAGGGGGAGGTGAAAAACTGTTTTTT. This chain links TRBV5-1 with TRBJ1-4; 7 nucleotides match TRBD1. CDR3 length: 14 amino acids. Germline CDR1 and CDR2: SGHRS and YFSETQ. V gave up 4 bases and J gave up 7 bases; unmatched junction bases: 7.

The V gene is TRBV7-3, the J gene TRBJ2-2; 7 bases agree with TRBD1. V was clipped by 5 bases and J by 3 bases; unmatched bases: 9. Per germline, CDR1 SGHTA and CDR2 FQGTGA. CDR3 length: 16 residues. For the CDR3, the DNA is TGTGCCAGCAGCAAACCACAGGGGTGGGACACCGGGGAGCTGTTTTTT. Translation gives CASSKPQGWDTGELFF.

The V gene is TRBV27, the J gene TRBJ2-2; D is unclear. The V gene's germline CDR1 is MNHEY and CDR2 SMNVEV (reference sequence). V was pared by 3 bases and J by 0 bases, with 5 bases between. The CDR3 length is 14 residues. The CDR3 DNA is TGTGCCAGCAGTTTGCAGACGAACACCGGGGAGCTGTTTTTT. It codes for CASSLQTNTGELFF.

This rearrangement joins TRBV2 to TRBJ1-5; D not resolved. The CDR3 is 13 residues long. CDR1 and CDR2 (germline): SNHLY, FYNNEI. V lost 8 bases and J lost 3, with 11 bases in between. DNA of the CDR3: TGTGCCAGCGCCGCAGATTTCAATCAGCCCCAGCATTTT. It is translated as CASAADFNQPQHF.

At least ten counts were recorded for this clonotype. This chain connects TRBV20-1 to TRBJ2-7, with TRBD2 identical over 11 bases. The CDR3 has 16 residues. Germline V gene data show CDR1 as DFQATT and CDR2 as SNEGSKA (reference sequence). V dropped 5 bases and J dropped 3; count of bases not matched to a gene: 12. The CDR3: CSAPSTSGAGLYEQYF. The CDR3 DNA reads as TGCAGTGCTCCCTCGACTAGCGGGGCAGGACTCTACGAGCAGTACTTC.

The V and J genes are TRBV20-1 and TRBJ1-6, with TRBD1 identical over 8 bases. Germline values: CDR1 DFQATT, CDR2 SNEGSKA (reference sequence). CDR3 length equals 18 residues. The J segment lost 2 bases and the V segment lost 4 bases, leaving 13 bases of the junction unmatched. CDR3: CSAKVDRANTAYNSPLHF. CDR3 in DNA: TGCAGTGCTAAAGTGGACAGGGCCAATACGGCCTATAATTCACCCCTCCACTTT.

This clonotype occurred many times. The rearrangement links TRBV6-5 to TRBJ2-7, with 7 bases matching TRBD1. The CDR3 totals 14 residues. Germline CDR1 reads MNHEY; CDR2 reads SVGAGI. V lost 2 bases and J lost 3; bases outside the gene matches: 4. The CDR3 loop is CASSYGTGDYEQYF. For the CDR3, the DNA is TGTGCCAGCAGTTACGGTACAGGGGACTACGAGCAGTACTTC.

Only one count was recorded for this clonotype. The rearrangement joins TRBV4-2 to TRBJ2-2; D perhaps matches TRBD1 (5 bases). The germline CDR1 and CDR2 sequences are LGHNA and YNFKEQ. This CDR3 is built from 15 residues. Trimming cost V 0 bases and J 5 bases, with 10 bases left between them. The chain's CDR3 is CASSQDIGVTGELFF. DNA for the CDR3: TGTGCCAGCAGCCAAGATATAGGGGTTACCGGGGAGCTGTTTTTT.

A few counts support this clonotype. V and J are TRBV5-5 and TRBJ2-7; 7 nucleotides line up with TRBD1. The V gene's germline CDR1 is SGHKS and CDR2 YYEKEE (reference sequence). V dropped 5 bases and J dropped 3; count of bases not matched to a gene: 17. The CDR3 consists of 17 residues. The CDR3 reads CASSQAQGSERGYEQYF. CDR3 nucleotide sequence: TGTGCCAGCAGTCAAGCACAGGGGTCCGAGAGGGGCTACGAGCAGTACTTC.

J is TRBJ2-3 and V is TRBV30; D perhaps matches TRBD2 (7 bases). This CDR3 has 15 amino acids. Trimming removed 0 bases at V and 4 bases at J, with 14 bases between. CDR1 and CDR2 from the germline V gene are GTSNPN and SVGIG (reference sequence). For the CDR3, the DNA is TGTGCCTGGAGTGTAGGGGGGGGCGCCGCAGATACGCAGTATTTT. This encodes CAWSVGGGAADTQYF.

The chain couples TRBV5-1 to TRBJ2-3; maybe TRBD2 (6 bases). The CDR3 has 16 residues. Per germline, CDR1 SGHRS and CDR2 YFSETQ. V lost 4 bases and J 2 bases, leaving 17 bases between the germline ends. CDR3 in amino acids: CASSTGGVLDTDTQYF. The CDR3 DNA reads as TGCGCCAGCAGCACCGGCGGGGTATTGGACACAGATACGCAGTATTTT.

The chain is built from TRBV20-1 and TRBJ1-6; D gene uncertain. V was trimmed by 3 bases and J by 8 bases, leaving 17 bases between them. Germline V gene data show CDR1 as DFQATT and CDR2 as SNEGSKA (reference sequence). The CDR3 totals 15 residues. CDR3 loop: CSASNRVRRDSPLHF. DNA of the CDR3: TGCAGTGCTAGTAATCGGGTACGGAGGGATTCACCCCTCCACTTT.

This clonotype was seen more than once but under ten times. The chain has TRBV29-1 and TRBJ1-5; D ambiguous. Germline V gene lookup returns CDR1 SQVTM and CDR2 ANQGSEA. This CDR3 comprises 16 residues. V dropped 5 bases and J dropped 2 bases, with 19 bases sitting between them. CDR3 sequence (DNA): TGCAGCGTTCCGCGGCGGCATCTTGTCGGCAATCAGCCCCAGCATTTT. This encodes CSVPRRHLVGNQPQHF.

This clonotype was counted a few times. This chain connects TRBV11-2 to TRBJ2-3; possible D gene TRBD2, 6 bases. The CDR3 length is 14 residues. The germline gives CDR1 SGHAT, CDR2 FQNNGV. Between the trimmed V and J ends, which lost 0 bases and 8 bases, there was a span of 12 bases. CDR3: CASSLDGRDPTQYF. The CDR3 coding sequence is TGTGCCAGCAGCTTAGATGGGCGGGACCCTACGCAGTATTTT.

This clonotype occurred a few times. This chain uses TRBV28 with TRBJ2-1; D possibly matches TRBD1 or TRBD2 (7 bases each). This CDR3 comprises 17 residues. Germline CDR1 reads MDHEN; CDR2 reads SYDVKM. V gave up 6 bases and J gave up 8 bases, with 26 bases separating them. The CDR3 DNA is TGTGCCAGCAGGGGAGGGGGAGGGGGCAGGGAGATCGATGAGCAGTTCTTC. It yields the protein CASRGGGGGREIDEQFF.

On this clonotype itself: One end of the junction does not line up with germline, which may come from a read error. CDR3 bases: TGTGCCATCACCGGAGGACTAACAGATGCGCAGTATTTT. Translated: CAITGGLTDAQYF. The chain combines TRBV10-3 with TRBJ2-3, with D perhaps TRBD2 (6 bases). Germline V gene data show CDR1 as ENHRY and CDR2 as SYGVKD. This CDR3 is built from 13 residues.

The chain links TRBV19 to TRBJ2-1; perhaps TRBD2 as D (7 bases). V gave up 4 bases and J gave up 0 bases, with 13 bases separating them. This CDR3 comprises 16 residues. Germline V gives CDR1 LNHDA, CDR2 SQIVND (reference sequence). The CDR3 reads CASSNPGGPSYNEQFF. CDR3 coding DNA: TGTGCCAGTAGTAACCCCGGGGGGCCCTCCTACAATGAGCAGTTCTTC.

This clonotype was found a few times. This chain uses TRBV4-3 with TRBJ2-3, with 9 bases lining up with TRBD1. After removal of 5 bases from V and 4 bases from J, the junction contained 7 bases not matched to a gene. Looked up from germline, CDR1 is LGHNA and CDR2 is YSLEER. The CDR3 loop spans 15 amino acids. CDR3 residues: CASSATGGTADTQYF. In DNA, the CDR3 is TGCGCCAGCAGCGCTACAGGGGGCACGGCAGATACGCAGTATTTT.

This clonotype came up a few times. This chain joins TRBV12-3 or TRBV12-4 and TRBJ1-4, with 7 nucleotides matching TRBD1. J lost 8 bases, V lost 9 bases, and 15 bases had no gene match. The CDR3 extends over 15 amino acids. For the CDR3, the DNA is TGTGCCAGTATCATTCCGAGACAGGGATGCGAAAAACTGTTTTTT. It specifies CASIIPRQGCEKLFF.